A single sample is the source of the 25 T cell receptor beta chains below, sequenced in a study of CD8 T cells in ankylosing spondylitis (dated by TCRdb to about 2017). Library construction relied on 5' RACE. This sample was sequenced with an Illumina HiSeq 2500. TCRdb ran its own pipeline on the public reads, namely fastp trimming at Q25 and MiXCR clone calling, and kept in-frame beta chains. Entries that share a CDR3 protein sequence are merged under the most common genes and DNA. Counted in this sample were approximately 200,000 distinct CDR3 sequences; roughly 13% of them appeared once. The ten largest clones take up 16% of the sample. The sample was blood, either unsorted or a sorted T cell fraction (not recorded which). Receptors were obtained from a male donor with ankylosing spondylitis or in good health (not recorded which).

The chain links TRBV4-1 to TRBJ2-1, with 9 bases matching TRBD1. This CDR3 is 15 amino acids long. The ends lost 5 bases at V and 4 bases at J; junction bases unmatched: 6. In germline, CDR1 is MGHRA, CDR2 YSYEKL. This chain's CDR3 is CASSYRQGVYNEQFF. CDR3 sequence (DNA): TGCGCCAGCAGCTATCGACAGGGGGTGTACAATGAGCAGTTCTTC.

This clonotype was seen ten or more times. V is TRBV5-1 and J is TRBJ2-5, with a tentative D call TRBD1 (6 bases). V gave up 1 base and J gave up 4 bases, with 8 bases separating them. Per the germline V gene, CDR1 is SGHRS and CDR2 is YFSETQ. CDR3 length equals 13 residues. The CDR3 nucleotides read TGCGCCAGCAGCTTGACGACAGGAGAGACCCAGTACTTC. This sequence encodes CASSLTTGETQYF.

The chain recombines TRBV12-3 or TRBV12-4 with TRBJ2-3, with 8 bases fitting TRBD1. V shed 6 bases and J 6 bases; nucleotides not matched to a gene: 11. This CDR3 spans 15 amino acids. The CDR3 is CASSLTQGERDTQYF. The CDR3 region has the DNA TGTGCCAGCAGCCTAACACAGGGGGAGCGGGATACGCAGTATTTT.

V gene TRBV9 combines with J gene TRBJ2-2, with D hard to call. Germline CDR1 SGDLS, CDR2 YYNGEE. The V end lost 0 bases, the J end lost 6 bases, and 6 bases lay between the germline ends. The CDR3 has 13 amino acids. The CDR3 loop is CASSVGGAGELFF. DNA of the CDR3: TGTGCCAGCAGCGTAGGTGGGGCCGGGGAGCTGTTTTTT.

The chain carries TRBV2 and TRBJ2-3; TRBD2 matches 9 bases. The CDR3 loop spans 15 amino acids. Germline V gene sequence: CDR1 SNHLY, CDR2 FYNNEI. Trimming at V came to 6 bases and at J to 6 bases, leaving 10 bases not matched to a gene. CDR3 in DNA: TGTGCCAGCAGACCGCGGGGGGGCCTCCGCGATACGCAGTATTTT. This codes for CASRPRGGLRDTQYF.

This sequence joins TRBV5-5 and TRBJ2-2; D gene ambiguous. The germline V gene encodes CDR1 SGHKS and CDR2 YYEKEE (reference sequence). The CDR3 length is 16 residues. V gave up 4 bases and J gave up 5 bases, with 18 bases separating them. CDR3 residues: CASSVRPGYGTGELFF. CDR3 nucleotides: TGTGCCAGCAGCGTCCGCCCCGGCTACGGAACCGGGGAGCTGTTTTTT.

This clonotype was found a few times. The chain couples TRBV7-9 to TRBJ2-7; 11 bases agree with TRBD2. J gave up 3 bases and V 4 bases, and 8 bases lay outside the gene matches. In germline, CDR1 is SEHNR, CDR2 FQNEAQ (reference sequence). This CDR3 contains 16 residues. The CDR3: CASSSPLAGEDYEQYF. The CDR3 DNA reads TGTGCCAGCAGCTCACCACTAGCGGGGGAAGACTACGAGCAGTACTTC. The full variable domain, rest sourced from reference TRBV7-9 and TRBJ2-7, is DTGVSQNPRHKITKRGQNVTFRCDPISEHNRLYWYRQTLGQGPEFLTYFQNEAQLEKSRLLSDRFSAERPKGSFSTLEIQRTEQGDSAMYLCASSSPLAGEDYEQYFGPGTRLTVT.

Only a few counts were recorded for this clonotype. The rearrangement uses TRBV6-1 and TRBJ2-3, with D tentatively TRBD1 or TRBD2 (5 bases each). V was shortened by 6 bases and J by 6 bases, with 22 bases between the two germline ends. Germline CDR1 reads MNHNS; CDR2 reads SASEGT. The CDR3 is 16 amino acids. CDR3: CASREGIYRPPDTQYF. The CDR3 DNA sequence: TGTGCCAGCAGAGAGGGGATCTATAGACCCCCGGATACGCAGTATTTT.

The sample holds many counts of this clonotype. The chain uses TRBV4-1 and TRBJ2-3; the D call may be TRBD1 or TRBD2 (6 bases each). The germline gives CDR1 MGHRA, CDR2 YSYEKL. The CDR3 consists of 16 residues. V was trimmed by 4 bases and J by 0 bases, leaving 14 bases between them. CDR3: CASSPQGGLSTDTQYF. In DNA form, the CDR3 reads TGCGCCAGCAGCCCCCAAGGGGGGCTAAGCACAGATACGCAGTATTTT.

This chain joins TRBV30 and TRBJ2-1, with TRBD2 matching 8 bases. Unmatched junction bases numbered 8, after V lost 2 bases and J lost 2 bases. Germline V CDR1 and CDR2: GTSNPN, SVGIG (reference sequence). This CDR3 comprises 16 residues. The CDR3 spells CAWSSYSGITYNEQFF. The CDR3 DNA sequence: TGTGCCTGGAGTAGTTATAGCGGGATCACCTACAATGAGCAGTTCTTC.

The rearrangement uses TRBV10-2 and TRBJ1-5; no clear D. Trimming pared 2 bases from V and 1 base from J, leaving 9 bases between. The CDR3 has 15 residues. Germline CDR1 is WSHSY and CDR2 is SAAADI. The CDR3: CASSEAGESNQPQHF. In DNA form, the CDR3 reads TGCGCCAGCAGTGAGGCGGGCGAGAGCAATCAGCCCCAGCATTTT.

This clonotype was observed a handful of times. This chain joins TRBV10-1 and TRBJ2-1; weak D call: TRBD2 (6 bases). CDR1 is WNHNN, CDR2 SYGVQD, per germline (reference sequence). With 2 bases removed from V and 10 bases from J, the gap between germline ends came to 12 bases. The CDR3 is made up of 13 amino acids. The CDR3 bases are TGCGCCAGCAGTGAGGTTTTCGCGGGAGAGCAGTTCTTC. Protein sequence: CASSEVFAGEQFF.

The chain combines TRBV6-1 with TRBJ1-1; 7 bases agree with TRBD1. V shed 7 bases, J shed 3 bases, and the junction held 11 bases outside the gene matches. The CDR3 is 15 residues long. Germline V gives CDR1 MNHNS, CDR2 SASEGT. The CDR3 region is CASIEIDRDYTEAFF. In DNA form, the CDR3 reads TGTGCCAGCATCGAAATTGACAGGGATTACACTGAAGCTTTCTTT.

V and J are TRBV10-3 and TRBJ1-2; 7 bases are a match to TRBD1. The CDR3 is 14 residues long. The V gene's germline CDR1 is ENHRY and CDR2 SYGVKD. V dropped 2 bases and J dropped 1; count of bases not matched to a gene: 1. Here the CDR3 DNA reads TGTGCCATCAGTGAGGGGACAGATAACTATGGCTACACCTTC. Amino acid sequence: CAISEGTDNYGYTF.

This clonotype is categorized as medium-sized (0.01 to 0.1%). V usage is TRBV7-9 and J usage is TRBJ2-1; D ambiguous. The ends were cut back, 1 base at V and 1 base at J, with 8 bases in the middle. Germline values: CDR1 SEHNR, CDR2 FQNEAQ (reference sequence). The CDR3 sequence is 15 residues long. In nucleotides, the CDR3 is TGTGCCAGCAGCTTAGTGTCGGATTCCTACAATGAGCAGTTCTTC. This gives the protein CASSLVSDSYNEQFF.

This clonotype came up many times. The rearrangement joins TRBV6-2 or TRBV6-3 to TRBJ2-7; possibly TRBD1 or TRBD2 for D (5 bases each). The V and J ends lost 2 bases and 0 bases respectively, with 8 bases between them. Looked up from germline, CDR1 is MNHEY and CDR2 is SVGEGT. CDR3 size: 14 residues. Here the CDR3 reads CASSYRDGSYEQYF. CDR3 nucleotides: TGTGCCAGCAGTTACCGGGACGGCTCCTACGAGCAGTACTTC.

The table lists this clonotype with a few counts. The CDR3 reads CASSLAAGTPSNTQYF. In DNA, the CDR3 is TGTGCCAGCAGCTTAGCGGCCGGGACTCCCTCGAATACGCAGTATTTT. This chain connects TRBV11-1 to TRBJ2-3; maybe TRBD2 (6 bases). V lost 0 bases and J 7 bases, leaving 17 bases between the germline ends. The CDR3 is 16 amino acids. Germline V CDR1 and CDR2: SGHAT, FQDESV (reference sequence).

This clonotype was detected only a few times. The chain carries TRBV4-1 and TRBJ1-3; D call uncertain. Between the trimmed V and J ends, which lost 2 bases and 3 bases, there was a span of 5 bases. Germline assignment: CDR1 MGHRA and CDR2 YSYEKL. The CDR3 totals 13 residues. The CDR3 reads CASSQTVGNTIYF. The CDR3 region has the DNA TGCGCCAGCAGCCAAACGGTTGGAAACACCATATATTTT.

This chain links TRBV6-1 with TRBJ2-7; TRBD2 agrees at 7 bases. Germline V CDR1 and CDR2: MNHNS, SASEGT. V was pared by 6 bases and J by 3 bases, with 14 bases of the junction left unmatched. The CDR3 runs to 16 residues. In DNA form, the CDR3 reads TGTGCCAGCAGGAGGTTCTTAAGCGGGGACTACTACGAGCAGTACTTC. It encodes CASRRFLSGDYYEQYF.

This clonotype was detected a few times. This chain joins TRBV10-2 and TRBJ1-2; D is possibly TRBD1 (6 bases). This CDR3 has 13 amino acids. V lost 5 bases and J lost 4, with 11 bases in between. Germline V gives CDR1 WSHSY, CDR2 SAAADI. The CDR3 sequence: CASSRQAFYGYTF. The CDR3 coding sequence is TGCGCCAGCAGTAGACAGGCCTTCTATGGCTACACCTTC.

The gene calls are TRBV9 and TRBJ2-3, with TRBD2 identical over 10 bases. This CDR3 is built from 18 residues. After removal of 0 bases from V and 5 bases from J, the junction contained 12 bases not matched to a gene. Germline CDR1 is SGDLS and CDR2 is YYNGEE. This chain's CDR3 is CASSVGLEAGGPQDTQYF. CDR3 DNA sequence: TGTGCCAGCAGCGTAGGGCTTGAAGCGGGAGGGCCACAAGATACGCAGTATTTT. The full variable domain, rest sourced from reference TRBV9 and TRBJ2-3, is DSGVTQTPKHLITATGQRVTLRCSPRSGDLSVYWYQQSLDQGLQFLIQYYNGEERAKGNILERFSAQQFPDLHSELNLSSLELGDSALYFCASSVGLEAGGPQDTQYFGPGTRLTVL.

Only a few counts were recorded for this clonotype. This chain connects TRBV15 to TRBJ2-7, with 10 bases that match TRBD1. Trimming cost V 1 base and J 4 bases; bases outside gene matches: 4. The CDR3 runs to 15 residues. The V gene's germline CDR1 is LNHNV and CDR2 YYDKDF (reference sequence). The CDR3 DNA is TGTGCCACCAGCAGAGCTGACAGGGGGCCATACGAGCAGTACTTC. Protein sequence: CATSRADRGPYEQYF.

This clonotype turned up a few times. CDR3 loop: CASSQASSGGNQPQHF. CDR3 DNA sequence: TGCGCCAGCAGCCAAGCCTCTTCGGGGGGCAATCAGCCCCAGCATTTT. This chain connects TRBV4-1 to TRBJ1-5, with a weak D call TRBD1 (5 bases). The V gene's germline CDR1 is MGHRA and CDR2 YSYEKL. CDR3 size: 16 residues. V lost 1 base, J lost 2 bases, and 12 bases lay in between.

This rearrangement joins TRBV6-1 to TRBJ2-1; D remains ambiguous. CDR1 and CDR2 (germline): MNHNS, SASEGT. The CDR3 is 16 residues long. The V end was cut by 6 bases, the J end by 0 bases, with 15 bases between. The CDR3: CASSPEPPPSYNEQFF. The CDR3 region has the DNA TGTGCCAGCAGCCCCGAGCCCCCCCCCTCCTACAATGAGCAGTTCTTC.

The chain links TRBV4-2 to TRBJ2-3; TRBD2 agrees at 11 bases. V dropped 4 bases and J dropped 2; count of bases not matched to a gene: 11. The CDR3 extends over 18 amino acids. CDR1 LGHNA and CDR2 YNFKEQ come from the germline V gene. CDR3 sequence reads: CASSLSGRAPFPTDTQYF. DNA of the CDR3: TGTGCCAGCAGCCTTAGCGGGAGGGCCCCATTTCCCACAGATACGCAGTATTTT.